These 28 T cell receptor beta chains share one sample of origin, sequenced in a study of blood T cells in healthy people across ages. It was with a sample-barcoded 5' primer and a J-beta primer mix that a second PCR of about 6 to 11 cycles was run. TCRdb itself ran the 5' RACE reads through MiXCR, one entry per CDR3 protein. The sample includes around 600,000 distinct CDR3 sequences, around half of them seen just once. Sequencing was carried out using blood. Receptors originate from a man at least 80 years old in good health.

The J gene is TRBJ2-4, the V gene TRBV28; 7 nucleotides line up with TRBD2. The closer fit of TRBJ2-7 to the DNA end suggests the J call may be wrong. CDR3 length: 17 amino acids. Germline values: CDR1 MDHEN, CDR2 SYDVKM. Here the CDR3 reads CASSDPSKRGGAYEQYF. DNA for the CDR3: TGTGCCAGCAGTGACCCTTCAAAGCGGGGAGGGGCCTACGAGCAGTACTTC.

In its sample, this clonotype was seen a few times. CDR3 protein: CSARRRQGNTEAFF. In DNA form, the CDR3 reads TGCAGTGCTAGACGGCGGCAGGGGAACACTGAAGCTTTCTTT. This chain joins TRBV20-1 and TRBJ1-1, with D possibly matching TRBD1 (5 bases). The CDR3 covers 14 residues. The germline V gene encodes CDR1 DFQATT and CDR2 SNEGSKA (reference sequence). Trimming took off 2 bases at V and 1 base at J, with 11 bases between the two ends.

This clonotype was counted between two and nine times. V usage is TRBV5-1 and J usage is TRBJ2-3; no clear D gene. Trimming pared 5 bases from V and 7 bases from J, leaving 11 bases between. Germline CDR1 is SGHRS and CDR2 is YFSETQ. The CDR3 has 12 amino acids. The CDR3, as DNA: TGCGCCAGCAGGGCCGGATCGTATACGCAGTATTTT. Protein sequence: CASRAGSYTQYF.

V usage is TRBV20-1 and J usage is TRBJ1-4, with D perhaps matching TRBD1 (6 bases). The CDR3 is 16 residues long. The V gene lost 5 bases and the J gene lost 7 bases, with 23 bases spanning the gap. CDR1 is DFQATT, CDR2 SNEGSKA, per germline (reference sequence). The CDR3 DNA sequence: TGCAGTGCTTCCCCCAATCCCGCAGGGGTGGGTGAAAAACTGTTTTTT. It yields the protein CSASPNPAGVGEKLFF.

The sample holds one count of this clonotype. The rearrangement links TRBV4-3 to TRBJ1-6, with 10 bases aligning to TRBD1. V lost 0 bases and J lost 10; bases outside the gene matches: 6. Germline CDR1 is LGHNA and CDR2 is YSLEER. The CDR3 spans 16 residues. The CDR3: CASSQDPDRGLSPLHF. The CDR3 bases are TGCGCCAGCAGCCAAGATCCCGACAGGGGGCTGTCACCCCTCCACTTT.

V usage is TRBV12-3 or TRBV12-4 and J usage is TRBJ2-1; 13 bases map to TRBD2. J was trimmed by 0 bases and V by 6 bases; bases with no gene match: 5. This CDR3 is 17 amino acids long. The CDR3 loop reads CASRQTSGGSSYNEQFF. The CDR3 bases are TGTGCCAGCAGACAGACTAGCGGGGGGAGCTCCTACAATGAGCAGTTCTTC.

The chain recombines TRBV28 with TRBJ2-3; TRBD2 agrees at 11 bases. Unmatched junction bases numbered 7, after V lost 6 bases and J lost 5 bases. CDR3 length equals 15 residues. Germline V gene data show CDR1 as MDHEN and CDR2 as SYDVKM. For the CDR3, the DNA is TGTGCCAGCAGCATAGCGGGAGGGGAGTTAGATACGCAGTATTTT. Amino acid sequence: CASSIAGGELDTQYF.

This clonotype was seen repeatedly, ten times or more. This rearrangement joins TRBV29-1 to TRBJ2-4; D may match TRBD1 or TRBD2 (5 bases each). The CDR3 sequence is 14 residues long. Trimming removed 6 bases at V and 1 base at J, with 13 bases between. The V gene's germline CDR1 is SQVTM and CDR2 ANQGSEA. Here the CDR3 reads CSVGLAGAKNIQYF. The DNA for the CDR3 is TGCAGCGTCGGGCTAGCAGGGGCCAAAAACATTCAGTACTTC.

The V gene is TRBV6-2 or TRBV6-3, the J gene TRBJ2-1; D possibly corresponds to TRBD2 (6 bases). The germline V and J ends were trimmed by 0 bases and 8 bases, with 14 bases remaining between them. This CDR3 region has 15 residues. The germline V gene encodes CDR1 MNHEY and CDR2 SVGEGT. Written as DNA, the CDR3 is TGTGCCAGCAGTTACTCCGAGACTAGTTACTATGAGCAGTTCTTC. It is translated as CASSYSETSYYEQFF.

The chain employs TRBV12-3 or TRBV12-4 and TRBJ2-7; TRBD2 matches 9 bases. With V trimmed by 2 bases and J by 5 bases, 16 bases remained unmatched. This CDR3 comprises 18 residues. CDR3 nucleotides: TGTGCCAGCAGTTTATCCCGCCTGGGAGCGGGAGGTACCCACGAGCAGTACTTC. Residues: CASSLSRLGAGGTHEQYF.

The rearrangement uses TRBV29-1 and TRBJ2-7, with D hard to call. Germline V gene sequence: CDR1 SQVTM, CDR2 ANQGSEA. The CDR3 length is 13 residues. Trimming shortened V by 7 bases and J by 4 bases, and 17 bases separated the two germline ends. The CDR3 reads CSARGDERYEQYF. CDR3 DNA: TGCAGCGCTAGAGGAGACGAACGGTACGAGCAGTACTTC.

In its sample, this clonotype was seen a few times. V usage is TRBV4-1 and J usage is TRBJ2-4; 7 bases line up with TRBD2. The DNA end is a closer match to TRBJ2-7, so the J assignment may be wrong. CDR1 is MGHRA, CDR2 YSYEKL, per germline. The CDR3 totals 15 residues. The CDR3 loop is CASSQERRGIYEQYF. In nucleotides, the CDR3 is TGCGCCAGCAGCCAAGAAAGGCGGGGGATTTACGAGCAGTACTTC.

The V and J genes are TRBV7-9 and TRBJ1-4; D may be TRBD1 (6 bases). V gave up 0 bases and J gave up 5 bases, with 13 bases separating them. Germline CDR1 is SEHNR and CDR2 is FQNEAQ (reference sequence). This CDR3 has 16 amino acids. The CDR3 nucleotides are TGTGCCAGCAGCTTAGCCATCGGGACACCGAATGAAAAACTGTTTTTT. This codes for CASSLAIGTPNEKLFF.

The chain has TRBV3-1 and TRBJ2-7; D is perhaps TRBD2 (5 bases). Trimming pared 0 bases from V and 2 bases from J, leaving 8 bases between. In germline, CDR1 is LGHDT, CDR2 YNNKEL (reference sequence). The CDR3 has 14 residues. In nucleotides, the CDR3 is TGTGCCAGCAGCCAAGACCGACTACCCTACGAGCAGTACTTC. Encoded protein: CASSQDRLPYEQYF.

This sequence joins TRBV11-2 and TRBJ1-1; 7 bases align to TRBD1. With V trimmed by 5 bases and J by 3 bases, 27 bases remained unmatched. The CDR3 spans 21 residues. Germline V lookup: CDR1 SGHAT, CDR2 FQNNGV. CDR3 sequence: CASSPRAIRVRTGPYHTEAFF. The CDR3 DNA reads as TGTGCCAGCAGCCCCCGGGCAATCCGCGTCCGGACAGGACCATATCACACTGAAGCTTTCTTT.

The chain employs TRBV18 and TRBJ2-3, with 7 bases that match TRBD2. This CDR3 has 14 residues. Unmatched junction bases numbered 9, after V lost 2 bases and J lost 10 bases. In germline, CDR1 is KGHSH, CDR2 LQKENI. The CDR3 is CASSPGAGEKAQYF. CDR3 DNA sequence: TGTGCCAGCTCACCAGGGGCGGGAGAAAAGGCGCAGTATTTT. The variable domain in full, completed from reference TRBV18 and TRBJ2-3, reads NAGVMQNPRHLVRRRGQEARLRCSPMKGHSHVYWYRQLPEEGLKFMVYLQKENIIDESGMPKERFSAEFPKEGPSILRIQQVVRGDSAAYFCASSPGAGEKAQYFGPGTRLTVL.

The rearrangement uses TRBV11-2 and TRBJ2-4; 9 bases line up with TRBD1. The CDR3 loop spans 13 amino acids. The ends lost 7 bases at V and 8 bases at J; junction bases unmatched: 6. CDR1 SGHAT and CDR2 FQNNGV come from the germline V gene. Here the CDR3 reads CASTRTGADIQYF. DNA of the CDR3: TGTGCCAGCACCCGGACAGGGGCCGACATTCAGTACTTC.

The chain links TRBV20-1 to TRBJ1-1; D possibly corresponds to TRBD1 (6 bases). Trimming took off 5 bases at V and 0 bases at J, with 16 bases between the two ends. The CDR3 totals 15 residues. Germline CDR1 reads DFQATT; CDR2 reads SNEGSKA (reference sequence). CDR3 DNA: TGCAGTGCTGGACGCGGACAGAGCCTGAACACTGAAGCTTTCTTT. This sequence encodes CSAGRGQSLNTEAFF.

Remarks on this clonotype: A much larger clone differs from this one at a single base, so this may be a read error. The CDR3 spells CASSLPDGTEAFF. DNA for the CDR3: TGTGCCAGCAGTTTGCCGGACGGGACTGAAGCTTTCTTT. V usage is TRBV6-6 and J usage is TRBJ1-1; no reliable D call. Trimming stripped 4 bases from V and 5 bases from J, with 11 bases between. Germline CDR1 reads MNHNY; CDR2 reads SVGAGI (reference sequence). This CDR3 contains 13 residues.

This chain uses TRBV20-1 with TRBJ2-6; D may match TRBD1 or TRBD2 (5 bases each). CDR3 length: 16 amino acids. V was trimmed by 5 bases and J by 8 bases, leaving 22 bases between them. Germline CDR1 is DFQATT and CDR2 is SNEGSKA (reference sequence). The CDR3 sequence: CSASGTVLGSTNVLTF. In DNA form, the CDR3 reads TGCAGTGCTTCCGGGACCGTTCTCGGATCGACCAACGTCCTGACTTTC.

The chain combines TRBV28 with TRBJ2-4, with 10 bases identical to TRBD1. The CDR3 has 14 amino acids. Per the germline V gene, CDR1 is MDHEN and CDR2 is SYDVKM. Trimming took 4 bases from V and 7 from J; bases not matched to a gene: 4. The CDR3 is CASSYRDRGNIQYF. CDR3 coding DNA: TGTGCCAGCAGTTACCGGGACAGGGGTAACATTCAGTACTTC. Filled out from reference TRBV28 and TRBJ2-4, the complete variable domain reads DVKVTQSSRYLVKRTGEKVFLECVQDMDHENMFWYRQDPGLGLRLIYFSYDVKMKEKGDIPEGYSVSREKKERFSLILESASTNQTSMYLCASSYRDRGNIQYFGAGTRLSVL.

This chain links TRBV20-1 with TRBJ2-7; the D is unclear. The CDR3 sequence is 12 residues long. Trimming shortened V by 7 bases and J by 4 bases, and 14 bases separated the two germline ends. The V gene's germline CDR1 is DFQATT and CDR2 SNEGSKA (reference sequence). The chain's CDR3 is CSGGGPYYEQYF. CDR3 in DNA: TGCAGTGGTGGCGGCCCCTATTACGAGCAGTACTTC.

V is TRBV2 and J is TRBJ2-3; TRBD2 aligns across 7 bases. After removal of 6 bases from V and 3 bases from J, the junction contained 9 bases not matched to a gene. CDR1 SNHLY and CDR2 FYNNEI come from the germline V gene. The CDR3 has 15 amino acids. The DNA of the CDR3 is TGTGCCAGCAGACCCTTGACTAGCAGAACAGATACGCAGTATTTT. This encodes CASRPLTSRTDTQYF.

Only a few counts were recorded for this clonotype. V gene TRBV24-1 combines with J gene TRBJ2-3; 8 positions match TRBD2. The germline gives CDR1 KGHDR, CDR2 SFDVKD. The length of the CDR3 is 16 residues. Germline trimming cut 4 bases from V and 2 bases from J; bases unmatched to any gene: 7. As DNA, the CDR3 is TGTGCCACCAGTGAACCGATAGCGGGGACCACAGATACGCAGTATTTT. This translates into CATSEPIAGTTDTQYF.

In its sample, this clonotype was seen a few times. CDR3 coding DNA: TGTGCCAGCAGCTTAGGAGGGACAGGGCAGTACGAGCAGTACTTC. Translating it yields CASSLGGTGQYEQYF. V and J are TRBV11-1 and TRBJ2-7; 9 bases align to TRBD1. The junction had 5 bases not matched to a gene; V was cut back by 1 base and J by 4 bases. Germline-derived CDR1 and CDR2 are SGHAT and FQDESV (reference sequence). This CDR3 has 15 amino acids.

The DNA for the CDR3 is TGTGCCAGCAGCGTAGGTGGCAGGGGGCTTTACAATGAGCAGTTCTTC. Its protein is CASSVGGRGLYNEQFF. This chain uses TRBV9 with TRBJ2-1, with TRBD1 matching 8 bases. J lost 4 bases, V lost 0 bases, and 6 bases had no gene match. In germline, CDR1 is SGDLS, CDR2 YYNGEE. The CDR3 runs 16 residues.

This clonotype was found a few times. V is TRBV7-2 and J is TRBJ2-7, with D unresolved. With 1 base removed from V and 2 bases from J, the gap between germline ends came to 15 bases. In germline, CDR1 is SGHTA, CDR2 FQGNSA. This CDR3 is 16 amino acids long. DNA for the CDR3: TGTGCCAGCAGCTTAGATTTAGCCCGTAATCCCTACGAGCAGTACTTC. It encodes CASSLDLARNPYEQYF.

Only a few counts were recorded for this clonotype. A much more abundant neighbour one base away suggests this may be a read error. J is TRBJ2-3 and V is TRBV9; D tentatively reads TRBD1 or TRBD2 (6 bases each). This CDR3 spans 15 amino acids. Germline CDR1 SGDLS, CDR2 YYNGEE. V shed 3 bases and J shed 2 bases, with 13 bases lying between them. CDR3 bases: TGTGCCAGCAGCGGAGAGGAGGGGGACACAGATACGCAGTATTTT. It codes for CASSGEEGDTDTQYF.